This section outlines one T cell receptor (beta chain) sequence together with its context. Its antigen remains unidentified. Using immunoSEQ multiplex PCR, the repertoire was profiled, and TCRdb retains in-frame clones only, with some absent. The table includes over 85,000 clones, 80% to 90% detected once. The sample is drawn from a study of PD-1 blockade in classical Hodgkin lymphoma. Study in general: Patients were treated with nivolumab at 3 mg/kg, and this was given intravenously every 2 weeks.

Germline CDR1 ENHRY, CDR2 SYGVKD. The ends were cut back, 6 bases at V and 0 bases at J, with 11 bases in the middle. The CDR3 has 14 amino acids. All patients relapsed after autologous stem cell transplantation, and brentuximab vedotin exposure varied. Broader study findings: Patients who responded completely had about the same baseline diversity as newly diagnosed patients. Reasons behind the repertoire differences stay unclear, perhaps disease activity or earlier therapy. The study found that TCR diversity rose significantly by C4D1 in CD4+ but not CD8+ cells.

The source is a human donor with classical Hodgkin lymphoma. The sample was peripheral blood mononuclear cells (PBMCs), taken before the second cycle of nivolumab. The chain carries TRBV10-3 and TRBJ1-1; D call uncertain. The CDR3 DNA sequence: TGTGCCATCAGACAAGACATCCTGAACACTGAAGCTTTCTTT. This gives the protein CAIRQDILNTEAFF.